The source of this T cell receptor beta chain is a study of PD-1 blockade in classical Hodgkin lymphoma. Study-wide results and limits: At baseline, newly diagnosed patients reportedly showed less TCR diversity than healthy donors.

The table came from immunoSEQ multiplex PCR; TCRdb's copy has only in-frame clones and leaves some out. The data hold about 60,000 clones, with around nine tenths observed a single time. The CDR3 is made up of 11 amino acids. The germline gives CDR1 DFQATT, CDR2 SNEGSKA (reference sequence). Trimming removed 6 bases at V and 8 bases at J, with 13 bases between. Indicated time point: cycle 4 day 1 (C4D1), after more than five weeks of nivolumab. Every patient experienced relapse after autologous stem cell transplantation, and brentuximab vedotin exposure varied. This clone was seen just once. What it binds is not known.

The sequence came from a human donor with classical Hodgkin lymphoma. The chain joins TRBV20-1 to TRBJ1-2; unclear D gene. The sequenced sample was peripheral blood mononuclear cells (PBMCs), obtained before the fourth cycle of nivolumab. The CDR3 loop reads CSAKDGVGYTF. The CDR3 DNA follows: TGCAGTGCCAAGGACGGCGTGGGCTACACCTTC.